This TCR beta chain was obtained from a study of blood T cell repertoires in COVID-19. This CDR3 comprises 13 residues. Germline V gene data show CDR1 as SGHTS and CDR2 as YDEGEE. V dropped 2 bases and J dropped 8; count of bases not matched to a gene: 4. Recruits, aged about 18 to 90 years, lived in under 25 US areas. Source study methods: Researchers report that nucleated cell counts were estimated from reference gene primer amplification. Sequencing used immunoSEQ multiplex PCR; TCRdb keeps in-frame clones, though not all of them. That table supplies the V and J calls and clone size; D and trimming were determined from the DNA. The sample carries approximately 250,000 clones, 70% to 90% recorded once.

The sequence derives from a woman in her 30s with acute COVID-19. Sequenced sample: PBMCs or T cells enriched from blood (not recorded which). The chain couples TRBV5-8 to TRBJ1-2; TRBD1 aligns across 9 bases. Here the CDR3 reads CASSLQGAQGYTF. The DNA of the CDR3 is TGTGCCAGCAGCTTACAGGGGGCGCAAGGCTACACCTTC. Full variable domain (remainder filled in from reference TRBV5-8 and TRBJ1-2): EAGVTQSPTHLIKTRGQQATLRCSPISGHTSVYWYQQALGLGLQFLLWYDEGEERNRGNFPPRFSGRQFPNYSSELNVNALELEDSALYLCASSLQGAQGYTFGSGTRLTVV.